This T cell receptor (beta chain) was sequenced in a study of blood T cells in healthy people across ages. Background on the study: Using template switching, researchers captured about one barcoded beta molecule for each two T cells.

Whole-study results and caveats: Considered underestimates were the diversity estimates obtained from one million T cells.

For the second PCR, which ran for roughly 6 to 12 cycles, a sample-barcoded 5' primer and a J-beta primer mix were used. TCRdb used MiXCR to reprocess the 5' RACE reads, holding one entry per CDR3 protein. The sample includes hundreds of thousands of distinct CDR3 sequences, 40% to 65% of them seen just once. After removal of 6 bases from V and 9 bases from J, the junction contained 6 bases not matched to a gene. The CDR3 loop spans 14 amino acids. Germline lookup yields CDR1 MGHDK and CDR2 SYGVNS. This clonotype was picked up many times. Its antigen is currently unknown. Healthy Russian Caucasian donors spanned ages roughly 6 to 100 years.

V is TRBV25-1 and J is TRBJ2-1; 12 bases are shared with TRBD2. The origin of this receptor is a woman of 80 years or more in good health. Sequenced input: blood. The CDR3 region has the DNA TGTGCCAGCAGGACCTCTAGCGGGAGGGCTGAGCAGTTCTTC. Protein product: CASRTSSGRAEQFF. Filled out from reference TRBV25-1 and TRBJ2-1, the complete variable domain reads EADIYQTPRYLVIGTGKKITLECSQTMGHDKMYWYQQDPGMELHLIHYSYGVNSTEKGDLSSESTVSRIRTEHFPLTLESARPSHTSQYLCASRTSSGRAEQFFGPGTRLTVL.